The entry that follows covers one TCR beta chain sequence. Antigen unknown. The data were taken from a study of radiation and T cells in renal cell carcinoma. General observations from the study: No pretreatment tumor biopsies were available for baseline clonotypes.

The repertoire was sequenced with immunoSEQ multiplex PCR; TCRdb's copy has only in-frame clones and lacks some. The data hold roughly 120,000 clones, with roughly four fifths observed a single time. Time point denoted: baseline pretreatment blood. This sample's treatment: 15 Gy SBRT to primary tumor, nephrectomy 4 weeks later. Serial blood draws occurred at baseline and 2 and 4 weeks post-SBRT. The ends were cut back, 8 bases at V and 2 bases at J, with 12 bases in the middle. CDR1 is LNHDA and CDR2 is SQIVND in the germline V gene (reference sequence). This CDR3 contains 13 residues. The chain carries TRBV19 and TRBJ1-1; D may be TRBD1 (5 bases). This material consisted of blood, taken from a patient whose treatment included radiotherapy and nephrectomy. The TCR comes from a woman aged 60-70 years with renal cell carcinoma. Here the CDR3 reads CASSGPRNTEAFF. The CDR3 DNA follows: TGTGCCAGTTCAGGGCCTCGAAACACTGAAGCTTTCTTT.